The sequence of this T cell receptor beta chain was determined in a study of cytomegalovirus exposure and HLA in healthy donors. Notes on the study in general: High specificity and sensitivity for cytomegalovirus status were reported for the classifier.

Profiling relied on immunoSEQ multiplex PCR, and the TCRdb table lists in-frame clones only, not all of them. The sample has 50,000 to 70,000 clones; 85% to 95% are singletons. On this clone itself: The target antigen is unknown.

The sequenced sample consisted of PBMCs. The clonotype comes from a young woman in good health and CMV-seropositive.

The CDR3 sequence is CATQPGTANEKLFF. The CDR3 region has the DNA TGTGCCACCCAACCAGGGACAGCTAATGAAAAACTGTTTTTT. The J gene is TRBJ1-4, the V gene TRBV10-3; 7 bases are shared with TRBD1. The germline V gene has CDR1 ENHRY and CDR2 SYGVKD. The CDR3 extends over 14 amino acids. Trimming at V came to 10 bases and at J to 3 bases, leaving 8 bases not matched to a gene.